This T cell receptor beta chain was captured in a study of T cells in Graves' hyperthyroidism and ophthalmopathy. Only a few counts were recorded for this clonotype. RNA transcripts were the template for amplifying TCR beta CDR3 regions. First-round RT-PCR of the TCR CDR3 relied on the HTBI primer set. TCRdb processed the multiplex PCR reads anew with MiXCR; each CDR3 protein has one entry. There are 500,000 to 650,000 distinct CDR3 sequences in the sample; less than 15% occur only once, and about 15% lies in the top ten. Germline trimming cut 3 bases from V and 4 bases from J; bases unmatched to any gene: 5. Germline V gene lookup returns CDR1 LGHDT and CDR2 YNNKEL (reference sequence). CDR3 size: 14 residues.

Sequencing used blood. The sequence was collected from a woman aged 40 to 50 with Graves' hyperthyroidism. The J gene is TRBJ1-1, the V gene TRBV3-1, with 7 positions matching TRBD1. The CDR3 sequence: CASSHRDSRTEAFF. In DNA form, the CDR3 reads TGTGCCAGCAGCCACCGGGACAGCCGCACTGAAGCTTTCTTT.